The 20 T cell receptor beta chains below come from one sample, sequenced in a study of blood T cell repertoires in COVID-19. Assay: immunoSEQ multiplex PCR; the TCRdb copy retains only in-frame clones and omits some. The sample lists about 110,000 clones, 70% to 90% occurring once. The sequenced sample was peripheral blood. These receptors originate from a human donor in a cohort sampled during active COVID-19.

J is TRBJ1-3 and V is TRBV12-5; no clear D. This CDR3 has 16 amino acids. Trimming pared 0 bases from V and 2 bases from J, leaving 11 bases between. The germline CDR1 and CDR2 sequences are LGHNT and FRNRAP. The CDR3 protein is CASGLVPTPPGNTIYF. DNA for the CDR3: TGTGCTAGTGGTTTGGTCCCAACTCCCCCTGGAAACACCATATATTTT.

CDR3 region: CASSPRRDTEAFF. CDR3 DNA: TGTGCCAGCAGTCCTCGGAGAGACACTGAAGCTTTCTTT. The V gene is TRBV2, the J gene TRBJ1-1; D is unresolved. Germline lookup yields CDR1 SNHLY and CDR2 FYNNEI. This CDR3 is 13 amino acids long. Trimming shortened V by 5 bases and J by 3 bases, and 10 bases separated the two germline ends.

V and J are TRBV10-3 and TRBJ2-3; 7 bases fit TRBD1. Germline CDR1 is ENHRY and CDR2 is SYGVKD. V gave up 5 bases and J gave up 0 bases; unmatched junction bases: 2. The CDR3 spans 14 residues. The CDR3 is CAISSDRSTDTQYF. The DNA of the CDR3 is TGTGCCATCAGTTCGGACAGGAGCACAGATACGCAGTATTTT.

The chain combines TRBV6-6 with TRBJ2-3; a possible D gene is TRBD1 (5 bases). V was pared by 7 bases and J by 2 bases, with 13 bases between. CDR1 MNHNY and CDR2 SVGAGI come from the germline V gene (reference sequence). The CDR3 is 14 residues long. The chain's CDR3 is CASIAREYTDTQYF. CDR3 nucleotides: TGTGCCAGCATCGCCAGGGAATACACAGATACGCAGTATTTT.

The rearrangement links TRBV5-4 to TRBJ1-1, with a weak D call TRBD1 (5 bases). CDR3 length equals 18 residues. Germline-derived CDR1 and CDR2 are SGHNT and YYREEE (reference sequence). Trimming took 4 bases from V and 1 from J, leaving 23 bases between them. In DNA form, the CDR3 reads TGTGCCAGCAGCGTGTCCAGGTGGGGCGCGGGGAGGAACACTGAAGCTTTCTTT. Amino acid sequence: CASSVSRWGAGRNTEAFF.

This clone appeared a few times. The J gene is TRBJ2-4, the V gene TRBV2; TRBD1 matches at 8 bases. Losses at the gene ends were 3 bases for V and 5 bases for J; bases not matched to a gene: 6. This CDR3 has 15 amino acids. The germline CDR1 and CDR2 sequences are SNHLY and FYNNEI. The CDR3 DNA follows: TGTGCCAGCAGTGACCTAGGACAGGGCGAAAACATTCAGTACTTC. It yields the protein CASSDLGQGENIQYF.

This chain uses TRBV7-8 with TRBJ2-3, with TRBD1 identical over 7 bases. Looked up from germline, CDR1 is SGHVS and CDR2 is FQNEAQ. V was clipped by 1 base and J by 0 bases; unmatched bases: 13. The CDR3 runs to 19 residues. CDR3 in DNA: TGTGCCAGCAGCTTAGGTGGGACAGTCACCTCTTCTAGCACAGATACGCAGTATTTT. It is translated as CASSLGGTVTSSSTDTQYF.

This clone was observed once. V and J are TRBV20-1 and TRBJ1-1, with D unresolved. V gave up 6 bases and J gave up 2 bases, with 7 bases separating them. In germline, CDR1 is DFQATT, CDR2 SNEGSKA (reference sequence). This CDR3 has 11 amino acids. CDR3 sequence (DNA): TGCAGTGCCCACTATAACACTGAAGCTTTCTTT. Translated, it gives CSAHYNTEAFF.

The chain combines TRBV30 with TRBJ1-3; D remains ambiguous. CDR1 is GTSNPN and CDR2 is SVGIG in the germline V gene (reference sequence). V was clipped by 5 bases and J by 0 bases, with 8 bases between them. The length of the CDR3 is 13 residues. The CDR3 bases are TGTGCCTGGTTCAGGTTCTCTGGAAACACCATATATTTT. Translated: CAWFRFSGNTIYF.

The chain has TRBV3-1 (or the pseudogene TRBV3-2) and TRBJ2-1; TRBD2 agrees at 10 bases. With 4 bases clipped from V and 5 bases from J, the junction kept 14 bases outside the gene matches. The germline V gene encodes CDR1 LGHDT and CDR2 YNNKEL (reference sequence). The CDR3 is 18 amino acids. In DNA form, the CDR3 reads TGTGCCAGCAGCCTTAGAATCCTATGGACTAGCGGAAACAATGAGCAGTTCTTC. It codes for CASSLRILWTSGNNEQFF.

The V gene is TRBV6-2 or TRBV6-3, the J gene TRBJ1-2; a possible D gene is TRBD1 (5 bases). CDR1 and CDR2 from the germline V gene are MNHEY and SVGEGT. The V end was cut by 5 bases, the J end by 3 bases, with 22 bases between. CDR3 length equals 17 residues. Written as DNA, the CDR3 is TGTGCCAGCAGTCTTCCCCGGGCAGGGTTAGACGACTATGGCTACACCTTC. Amino acids: CASSLPRAGLDDYGYTF.

The chain couples TRBV7-9 to TRBJ2-4; 7 bases are shared with TRBD1. The CDR3 is 16 amino acids. Germline values: CDR1 SEHNR, CDR2 FQNEAQ (reference sequence). The trim removed 1 base at V and 2 bases at J, leaving 5 bases unmatched. The CDR3 is CASSLGSTGTKNIQYF. The CDR3, as DNA: TGTGCCAGCAGCTTAGGGTCGACAGGGACCAAAAACATTCAGTACTTC.

The V call is TRBV4-3, the J call TRBJ1-1; 9 nucleotides match TRBD1. V was clipped by 0 bases and J by 5 bases; unmatched bases: 4. The germline CDR1 and CDR2 sequences are LGHNA and YSLEER. The CDR3 is 15 amino acids. In DNA, the CDR3 is TGCGCCAGCAGCCAAGAGACAGGGGGTCGGACTGAAGCTTTCTTT. It codes for CASSQETGGRTEAFF.

In this sample, this clone turned up many times. The junction departs from germline at one end; a sequencing error may be responsible. This chain connects TRBV4-1 to TRBJ2-1; 12 nucleotides agree with TRBD2. Germline assignment: CDR1 MGHRA and CDR2 YSYEKL. This CDR3 contains 17 residues. The CDR3 nucleotides are TGCGCCAGCAGCAAAGAAGGGGCTAGCGGGGGGGCCAATGAGCAGTTCTTC. Encoded protein: CASSKEGASGGANEQFF.

The genes are TRBV18 and TRBJ2-5, with D possibly matching TRBD2 (6 bases). The CDR3 runs 15 residues. Germline CDR1 KGHSH, CDR2 LQKENI. V lost 3 bases and J lost 4, with 15 bases in between. The CDR3 here is CASSPSLRGGETQYF. The CDR3 bases are TGTGCCAGCTCACCGAGTTTAAGGGGAGGAGAGACCCAGTACTTC.

The V gene is TRBV19, the J gene TRBJ2-2, with a tentative D call TRBD1 (6 bases). The V end was cut by 3 bases, the J end by 6 bases, with 8 bases between. The CDR3 extends over 13 amino acids. In germline, CDR1 is LNHDA, CDR2 SQIVND (reference sequence). CDR3 region: CASSIRGPGELFF. CDR3 bases: TGTGCCAGTAGTATCAGGGGTCCCGGGGAGCTGTTTTTT.

V gene TRBV6-5 combines with J gene TRBJ2-7, with D possibly matching TRBD1 (5 bases). V gave up 6 bases and J gave up 4 bases, with 19 bases separating them. The CDR3 loop spans 15 amino acids. Germline V gives CDR1 MNHEY, CDR2 SVGAGI. CDR3 sequence reads: CASSFQGGKGYEQYF. The CDR3 bases are TGTGCCAGCAGCTTCCAGGGTGGTAAAGGGTACGAGCAGTACTTC.

The rearrangement uses TRBV5-4 and TRBJ2-1; tentatively, D is TRBD1 (5 bases). The CDR3 has 14 residues. The V end lost 9 bases, the J end lost 5 bases, and 18 bases lay between the germline ends. Germline CDR1 is SGHNT and CDR2 is YYREEE (reference sequence). CDR3 residues: CATFSRARDNEQFF. The CDR3 coding sequence is TGTGCCACCTTCTCCCGGGCCAGGGACAATGAGCAGTTCTTC.

The V and J genes are TRBV27 and TRBJ1-2; D ambiguous. Per the germline V gene, CDR1 is MNHEY and CDR2 is SMNVEV (reference sequence). The CDR3 runs to 14 residues. Trimming took 6 bases from V and 8 from J, leaving 19 bases between them. Here the CDR3 DNA reads TGTGCCAGCAGCTCCCCCCCTACTATTTCCGGCTACACCTTC. Protein: CASSSPPTISGYTF.

In this sample, this clone turned up once. The V call is TRBV19, the J call TRBJ1-6; possible D gene TRBD1, 5 bases. Deletions cut 8 bases from V and 9 bases from J, with 14 bases between. The CDR3 spans 13 residues. From germline, CDR1 is LNHDA and CDR2 SQIVND (reference sequence). For the CDR3, the DNA is TGTGCCAGTTCGTCCCTGGGGGGTTCACCCCTCCACTTT. It codes for CASSSLGGSPLHF.